The subject of this entry is one T cell receptor beta chain. In the study's own analysis: Counts of nucleated cells, estimated from reference gene primer amplification, were obtained. Generated by immunoSEQ multiplex PCR, the TCRdb table keeps only in-frame clones and is missing some. The V and J calls and clone size are taken from that table; D and trimming were inferred from the DNA. Here the sample spans around 350,000 clones, around 86% being singletons. This sample was included in a study of blood T cell repertoires in COVID-19. The wider study: Acute-phase and convalescent COVID-19 samples originated in the United States, Italy and Spain.

Trimming shortened V by 8 bases and J by 4 bases, and 15 bases separated the two germline ends. The CDR3 is 13 residues long. The sample was peripheral blood. The chain joins TRBV12-3 or TRBV12-4 to TRBJ2-7; D might be TRBD1 (6 bases). The source of this sequence is a human donor in a cohort sampled during active COVID-19. The CDR3 DNA reads TGTGCCAGCTCCCCGGACAGCCGTTACGAGCAGTACTTC. Translated: CASSPDSRYEQYF.